This T cell receptor (beta chain) comes out of a study of vaccination and CD4 T cells after COVID-19 (dated by TCRdb to between 2022 and 2023). Describing the broader study: Convalescent patients had a positive SARS-CoV-2 result on nasal swab PCR, and of these patients, several had mild disease and one had severe disease. The convalescent cohort included six males and four females, with two Hispanic individuals, seven Caucasians, two Asians and one multiracial person. Each participant got two doses of either the Pfizer-BioNTech BNT162b2 vaccine (n=8) or the Moderna mRNA-1273 vaccine (n=2). Post-COVID blood samples were collected from convalescent patients a median of about 92 days after diagnosis, with a range of about 30 to 180 days. Post-vaccine blood samples were collected a median of around 2.5 months after the second vaccine dose, ranging from about 13 to 241 days. The cultures were stimulated with overlapping spike peptide pools from SARS-CoV-2 and from the common cold coronaviruses HCoV-NL63, HCoV-OC43 and HCoV-229E. Control cultures used a CEFX viral epitope pool as positive control, an HIV-1 Nef peptide pool as negative control, or no peptide. The spike-specific CD4+ TCR repertoire was compared before and after mRNA vaccination in fewer than eleven COVID-19 convalescent patients and a few infection-naive healthy vaccine recipients.

Preparation of the library involved PCR. TCR sequencing of DNA from cultured CD4+ T cells used the Oncomine TCR Beta short-read assay at the Johns Hopkins FTIC core. The QIAamp micro DNA kit was used to extract genomic DNA from the cultured CD4+ T cells. Oncomine TCR Beta libraries from cultured CD4+ T cells were pooled with unique dual indexes and sequenced on an Illumina iSeq 100. The paper's data handling went like this. Non-productive sequences were filtered out, and CDR3s that did not start with C, did not end with F or W, or were shorter than 7 amino acids were discarded. Antigen-specific clonotypes were identified using the MANAFEST web application through comparison of peptide-stimulated wells with reference and other culture wells. To be called positive, a clone needed an FDR below 0.05, an odds ratio above 5, and a productive frequency above 0.1% in at least two of three replicate wells. A clonotype was classed as cross-reactive if the clonotype showed significant expansion both in SARS-CoV-2 spike wells and in at least one common cold coronavirus spike condition. CDR3 homology was assessed with Levenshtein distances (stringdist) and unrooted phylogenetic trees (ape) in R version 3.6.1. TCRdb trimmed public reads at Q25 via fastp, called clones via MiXCR and kept in-frame beta chains. Each CDR3 protein gets just one entry, which takes the most common genes and DNA from the rows behind it. None of the V and J calls come from the authors' own analysis; TCRdb made them. The sample table contains some 2,100 distinct CDR3 sequences; only one count was recorded for approximately 50% of them. The ten largest clones take up 70% to 90% of the sample.

Results the study describes overall, beyond this receptor: Of the vaccine-specific clones in convalescent patients, 304 of 307, or nearly all, reacted only to SARS-CoV-2 spike and did not cross-react with common cold coronaviruses. In convalescent patients, a median 86.3% of post-vaccine SARS-CoV-2-reactive clones were detected only after vaccination, suggesting vaccine-specific priming. An increase in the median number of SARS-CoV-2-reactive clonotypes from approximately 20 after infection to 38 after vaccination was observed, but the change was not found to be significant. The number of convalescent patients in the study was relatively small, and the study did not examine early timepoints following natural infection.

Trimming at the junction amounts to 1 base on V and 3 bases on J, and the germline ends lie 15 bases apart. Reading the germline V gene gives CDR1 SGDLS and CDR2 YYNGEE. The CDR3 numbers 16 residues from cysteine through phenylalanine. The only DNA kept is the CDR3, 48 bases in frame from the first base. This sample's treatment or condition label indicates: roughly 11-day PBMC culture with coronavirus spike peptide pools or control peptides (ViraFEST assay). The ViraFEST assay, used in the study, expanded antigen-specific T cells with peptide pools and then identified the expanded clonotypes through TCR sequencing. The convalescent patients' positive SARS-CoV-2 PCR tests fell between March and December 2020, which was before the Alpha, Beta and Delta variants emerged in the United States. PBMCs were cultured at approximately 2.1 million per well in IMDM supplemented with around 5.5% human AB serum and about 10 IU/ml IL-2, with 10 ug/ml peptide pools added. On days 3 and 7, half of the culture medium was replaced with fresh IL-2-containing medium. After around 11 days of culture, CD4+ T cells were isolated by negative selection with the EasySep CD4+ T cell isolation kit. PBMCs were separated from whole blood using Ficoll-Paque Plus gradient centrifugation and then either used fresh or cryopreserved at -140C. In general, triplicate wells were set up for every culture condition.

With regard to this clonotype: Its specific antigen is unknown. One base away there is no much larger clone; base qualities are not given.

The source was CD4+ T cells from blood, cultured in vitro, collected after SARS-CoV-2 vaccination. The TCR sequence derives from a human donor who had recovered from COVID-19. The rearrangement combines TRBV9 with TRBJ2-3; perhaps TRBD2 is the D gene, with 5 bases matching. The CDR3 has the sequence CASSVTSRGITDTQYF. The nucleotides are TGTGCCAGCAGCGTAACCTCCCGGGGTATAACAGATACGCAGTATTTT.